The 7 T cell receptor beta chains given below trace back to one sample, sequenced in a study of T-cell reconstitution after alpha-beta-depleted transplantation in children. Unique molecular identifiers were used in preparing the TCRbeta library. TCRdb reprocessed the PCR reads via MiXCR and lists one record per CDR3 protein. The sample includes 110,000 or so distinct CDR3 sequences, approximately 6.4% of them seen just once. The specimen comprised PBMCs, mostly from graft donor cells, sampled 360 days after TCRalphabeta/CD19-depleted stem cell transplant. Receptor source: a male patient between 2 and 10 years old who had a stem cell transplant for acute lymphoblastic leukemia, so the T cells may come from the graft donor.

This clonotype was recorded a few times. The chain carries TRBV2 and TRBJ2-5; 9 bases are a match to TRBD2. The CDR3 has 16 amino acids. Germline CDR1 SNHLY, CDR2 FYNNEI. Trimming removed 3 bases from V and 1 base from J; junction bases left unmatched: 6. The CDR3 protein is CASSEAGGPPQETQYF. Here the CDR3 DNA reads TGTGCCAGCAGTGAGGCGGGGGGGCCCCCCCAAGAGACCCAGTACTTC.

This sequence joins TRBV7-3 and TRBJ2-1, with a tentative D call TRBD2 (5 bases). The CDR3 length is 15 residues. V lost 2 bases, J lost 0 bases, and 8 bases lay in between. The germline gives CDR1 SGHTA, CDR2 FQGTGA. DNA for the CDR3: TGTGCCAGCAGCTTAGCCCTAGCCTCCTACAATGAGCAGTTCTTC. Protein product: CASSLALASYNEQFF.

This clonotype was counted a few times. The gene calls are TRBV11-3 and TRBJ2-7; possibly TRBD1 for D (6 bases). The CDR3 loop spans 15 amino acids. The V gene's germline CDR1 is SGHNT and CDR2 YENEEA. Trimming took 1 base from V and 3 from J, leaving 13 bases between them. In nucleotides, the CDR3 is TGTGCCAGCAGCTTAGTTGGGACACCGAACTACGAGCAGTACTTC. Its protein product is CASSLVGTPNYEQYF.

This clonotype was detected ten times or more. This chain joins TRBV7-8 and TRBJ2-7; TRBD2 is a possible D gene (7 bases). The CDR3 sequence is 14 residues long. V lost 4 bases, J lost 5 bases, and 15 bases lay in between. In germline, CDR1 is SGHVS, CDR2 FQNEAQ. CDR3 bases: TGTGCCAGCAGCTCACCCGGAGGGGGGGACGAGCAGTACTTC. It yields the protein CASSSPGGGDEQYF.

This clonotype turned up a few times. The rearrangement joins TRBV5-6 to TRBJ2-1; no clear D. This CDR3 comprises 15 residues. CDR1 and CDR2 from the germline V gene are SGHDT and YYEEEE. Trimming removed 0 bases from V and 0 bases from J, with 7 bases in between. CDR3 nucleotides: TGTGCCAGCAGCTTGGCCCCGAGCTCCTACAATGAGCAGTTCTTC. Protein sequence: CASSLAPSSYNEQFF.

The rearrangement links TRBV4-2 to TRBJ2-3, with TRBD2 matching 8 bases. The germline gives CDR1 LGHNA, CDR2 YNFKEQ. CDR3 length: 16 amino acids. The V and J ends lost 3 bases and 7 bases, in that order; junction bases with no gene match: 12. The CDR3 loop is CASSHEAGAWTYTQYF. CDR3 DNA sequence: TGTGCCAGCAGCCACGAAGCGGGAGCCTGGACATATACGCAGTATTTT.

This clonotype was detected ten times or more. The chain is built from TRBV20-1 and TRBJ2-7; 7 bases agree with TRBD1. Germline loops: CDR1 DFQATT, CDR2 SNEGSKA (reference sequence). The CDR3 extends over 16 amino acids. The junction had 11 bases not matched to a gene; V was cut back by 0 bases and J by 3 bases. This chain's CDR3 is CSARDLLLGTDYEQYF. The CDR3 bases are TGCAGTGCTAGAGATCTGTTATTAGGGACAGACTACGAGCAGTACTTC.